Each of the 2 T cell receptor beta chains below was sequenced from the same sample in a study of identifying expanded T cells in peripheral blood. Repertoires were generated with immunoSEQ multiplex PCR, while TCRdb's copy carries only in-frame clones and drops some. This table has under 110,000 clones, about 83% appearing once. Sequencing was carried out using blood. All receptors derive from a person aged 18 to 70 in good health.

The chain joins TRBV6-1 to TRBJ2-7, with D tentatively TRBD1 (5 bases). This CDR3 is built from 12 residues. V lost 10 bases, J lost 8 bases, and 18 bases lay in between. The germline V gene has CDR1 MNHNS and CDR2 SASEGT. The CDR3 here is CATYFPPDKQYF. The CDR3, as DNA: TGTGCCACCTACTTTCCCCCGGACAAGCAGTACTTC.

The chain recombines TRBV30 with TRBJ1-6; 7 positions agree with TRBD1. The germline gives CDR1 GTSNPN, CDR2 SVGIG (reference sequence). The CDR3 loop spans 14 amino acids. V trimming: 7 bases; J trimming: 7 bases; junction bases outside the gene matches: 10. CDR3 in amino acids: CASNPGTVNSPLHF. The DNA for the CDR3 is TGTGCCTCGAACCCCGGGACAGTCAATTCACCCCTCCACTTT. Complete variable domain (other parts from reference TRBV30 and TRBJ1-6): SQTIHQWPATLVQPVGSPLSLECTVEGTSNPNLYWYRQAAGRGLQLLFYSVGIGQISSEVPQNLSASRPQDRQFILSSKKLLLSDSGFYLCASNPGTVNSPLHFGNGTRLTVT.